This TCR beta chain derives from a study of blood T cells in healthy people across ages. General observations from the study: A roughly linear age-dependent decrease characterized TCR beta diversity per million T cells. Relative to aged donors, long-lived donors carried more naive CD4+ cells and displayed higher diversity. Higher naive T cell percentage went strongly together with higher TCR beta diversity.

Through a sample-barcoded 5' primer and a J-beta primer mix, a second PCR was run for roughly 7 to 12 cycles. The template-switch adaptor was a 5' adaptor with 12 random nucleotides. It tagged each cDNA molecule. TCRdb re-called the 5' RACE reads with MiXCR, one entry per CDR3 protein. Seen here are roughly 1,700,000 distinct CDR3 sequences, 28% observed once, and the top ten hold 7.7%. In this sample, this clonotype turned up a few times. What it binds is unknown. The germline gives CDR1 SGHVS, CDR2 FNYEAQ. The V and J ends lost 4 bases and 4 bases respectively, with 18 bases between them. This CDR3 has 16 amino acids.

The clonotype originates from a woman aged 30 to 39 in good health. The sequencing input was blood. The gene calls are TRBV7-6 and TRBJ2-3; D is perhaps TRBD1 or TRBD2 (6 bases each). CDR3 in DNA: TGTGCCAGCAGCTACCACAGGGAGGTAGACCCAGATACGCAGTATTTT. Translating gives CASSYHREVDPDTQYF.